The 17 T cell receptor beta chains below all came from one sample that was sequenced in a study of T cells in Graves' hyperthyroidism and ophthalmopathy. RNA transcripts gave rise to amplified TCR beta CDR3 regions. When the TCR CDR3 underwent first-round RT-PCR, the HTBI primer set was used. TCRdb reanalysed the multiplex PCR reads using MiXCR and keeps one entry per CDR3 protein. The table includes more than 500,000 distinct CDR3 sequences, about 15% detected once. Sequencing input: blood. These receptor sequences come from a woman younger than 45 with Graves' ophthalmopathy.

Turning to this clonotype: This may stem from a read error, because a much larger clone lies one nucleotide away. This chain joins TRBV12-3 or TRBV12-4 and TRBJ1-2; D gene uncertain. V dropped 3 bases and J dropped 4 bases, with 6 bases sitting between them. This CDR3 has 12 residues. The CDR3 loop is CASSFNLYGYTF. CDR3 DNA sequence: TGTGCCAGCAGTTTCAACCTCTATGGCTACACCTTC.

The chain combines TRBV6-1 with TRBJ1-4; 7 bases match TRBD1. The CDR3 is 17 residues long. The V gene's germline CDR1 is MNHNS and CDR2 SASEGT. The V gene end was trimmed by 7 bases and the J gene end by 0 bases; junction bases not matched to a gene: 11. CDR3 sequence: CASKSYSGTATNEKLFF. The CDR3 DNA sequence: TGTGCCAGCAAGAGTTACTCCGGGACAGCAACTAATGAAAAACTGTTTTTT.

This clonotype was detected a few times. The rearrangement uses TRBV19 and TRBJ2-7; TRBD2 agrees at 14 bases. Germline V lookup: CDR1 LNHDA, CDR2 SQIVND (reference sequence). This CDR3 is 19 amino acids long. V was pared by 8 bases and J by 3 bases, with 18 bases of the junction left unmatched. The CDR3 DNA follows: TGTGCCAGTCAACCCGGGACAGGGGGACTAGCGGGAGAAAACTACGAGCAGTACTTC. It codes for CASQPGTGGLAGENYEQYF.

This clonotype was seen only a few times. V and J are TRBV19 and TRBJ2-7, with no clear D. The CDR3 has 15 residues. Germline V CDR1 and CDR2: LNHDA, SQIVND (reference sequence). V lost 4 bases and J 4 bases, leaving 17 bases between the germline ends. The CDR3, as DNA: TGTGCCAGTAGTACCCAACGGGCAGGCCCGTACGAGCAGTACTTC. Its protein is CASSTQRAGPYEQYF.

This clonotype was seen many times. The rearrangement links TRBV5-1 to TRBJ1-1; tentatively, D is TRBD1 (6 bases). CDR3 length: 21 amino acids. With 1 base removed from V and 5 bases from J, the gap between germline ends came to 33 bases. The germline CDR1 and CDR2 sequences are SGHRS and YFSETQ. CDR3 nucleotide sequence: TGCGCCAGCAGCTTGCGGGGGTTCCGGGTGGAACAGGGACAATCGAGGACTGAAGCTTTCTTT. This encodes CASSLRGFRVEQGQSRTEAFF.

The chain employs TRBV20-1 and TRBJ1-2; 8 bases align to TRBD1. There are 15 residues in the CDR3. Germline CDR1 DFQATT, CDR2 SNEGSKA (reference sequence). Trimming took 5 bases from V and 4 from J; bases not matched to a gene: 12. In DNA form, the CDR3 reads TGCAGTGCTTATGTGACAGGGGCGTTTGGCTATGGCTACACCTTC. It translates to CSAYVTGAFGYGYTF.

The sample holds many counts of this clonotype. This chain connects TRBV7-3 to TRBJ2-2; D gene ambiguous. Germline CDR1 and CDR2: SGHTA and FQGTGA. V was shortened by 5 bases and J by 1 base, with 8 bases between the two germline ends. This CDR3 contains 14 residues. CDR3 amino acids: CASSRGRNTGELFF. CDR3 in DNA: TGTGCCAGCAGCCGAGGACGGAACACCGGGGAGCTGTTTTTT.

Details on this clonotype: A read error may be the cause here, since a much bigger clone is one base away. V gene TRBV15 combines with J gene TRBJ2-5; D call uncertain. The end of the DNA fits TRBJ2-1 better, so the J call may be wrong. Germline V gene lookup returns CDR1 LNHNV and CDR2 YYDKDF (reference sequence). This CDR3 is 14 amino acids long. The CDR3 sequence: CATSRGADRETQFF. In DNA, the CDR3 is TGTGCCACCAGCAGAGGGGCGGACCGAGAGACCCAGTTCTTC.

The chain employs TRBV6-6 and TRBJ1-2; tentatively, D is TRBD1 (6 bases). Germline assignment: CDR1 MNHNY and CDR2 SVGAGI (reference sequence). V gave up 2 bases and J gave up 0 bases, with 13 bases separating them. The CDR3 extends over 16 amino acids. CDR3 sequence (DNA): TGTGCCAGCAGTTACGGGGGGGGGGGCTCTAACTATGGCTACACCTTC. Translation: CASSYGGGGSNYGYTF.

This clonotype was recorded once. The junction shows a germline mismatch at one end, possibly a read error. This chain's CDR3 is CARSRGGGSNQPQHF. The CDR3 DNA reads as TGTGCCCGTAGCAGAGGGGGCGGTAGCAATCAGCCCCAGCATTTT. The rearrangement links TRBV19 to TRBJ1-5, with TRBD1 matching over 7 bases. Germline V gives CDR1 LNHDA, CDR2 SQIVND (reference sequence). The CDR3 is 15 amino acids.

This clonotype was detected ten times or more. The V and J genes are TRBV12-3 or TRBV12-4 and TRBJ1-1, with TRBD1 identical over 8 bases. The CDR3 runs to 14 residues. Losses at the gene ends were 4 bases for V and 0 bases for J; bases not matched to a gene: 1. The CDR3 loop reads CASSWDRMNTEAFF. The CDR3 region has the DNA TGTGCCAGCAGTTGGGACAGGATGAACACTGAAGCTTTCTTT.

This clonotype was counted ten times or more. The chain has TRBV2 and TRBJ2-3; 7 bases agree with TRBD2. This CDR3 contains 14 residues. Per germline, CDR1 SNHLY and CDR2 FYNNEI. V was clipped by 6 bases and J by 3 bases; unmatched bases: 6. CDR3 protein: CASSPMGGTDTQYF. DNA for the CDR3: TGTGCCAGCAGCCCGATGGGGGGGACAGATACGCAGTATTTT.

This clonotype was counted ten times or more. The V and J genes are TRBV28 and TRBJ1-2; D is unresolved. Trimming left V 3 bases short and J 1 base short, with 12 bases between. Germline V gene lookup returns CDR1 MDHEN and CDR2 SYDVKM. The CDR3 is 15 residues long. CDR3 residues: CASSLVGAGNYGYTF. CDR3 DNA: TGTGCCAGCAGTTTGGTCGGCGCCGGTAACTATGGCTACACCTTC.

As for this clonotype: This could be a read error, since a much larger clone is one nucleotide away. V gene TRBV2 combines with J gene TRBJ2-7; possibly TRBD1 for D (5 bases). This CDR3 comprises 15 residues. Trimming cost V 4 bases and J 6 bases, with 19 bases left between them. Per germline, CDR1 SNHLY and CDR2 FYNNEI. CDR3 sequence (DNA): TGTGCCAGCAGTGGACAGTTGGGGTTTTACGCCGAGCAGTACTTC. This codes for CASSGQLGFYAEQYF.

V usage is TRBV5-4 and J usage is TRBJ2-5; 11 nucleotides align to TRBD1. There are 15 residues in the CDR3. Per germline, CDR1 SGHNT and CDR2 YYREEE (reference sequence). J was trimmed by 5 bases and V by 3 bases; bases with no gene match: 6. In nucleotides, the CDR3 is TGTGCCAGCAGCTCGGACAGGGGGCGCGGGGAGACCCAGTACTTC. As protein: CASSSDRGRGETQYF.

This clonotype has ten or more counts. The chain has TRBV5-1 and TRBJ1-1; D is possibly TRBD1 (6 bases). The CDR3 loop spans 13 amino acids. V was pared by 6 bases and J by 6 bases, with 15 bases between. From germline, CDR1 is SGHRS and CDR2 YFSETQ. The DNA of the CDR3 is TGCGCCAGCAACCAACTGGACAGCTCTGAAGCTTTCTTT. Translating it yields CASNQLDSSEAFF.

The J gene is TRBJ2-2, the V gene TRBV5-1, with a possible D match to TRBD2 (5 bases). The CDR3 is made up of 15 amino acids. CDR1 and CDR2 (germline): SGHRS, YFSETQ. V was clipped by 0 bases and J by 2 bases, with 8 bases between them. This chain's CDR3 is CASSLALANTGELFF. The CDR3 DNA reads TGCGCCAGCAGCTTGGCGCTAGCTAACACCGGGGAGCTGTTTTTT. The full variable domain, with the rest looked up from reference TRBV5-1 and TRBJ2-2, is KAGVTQTPRYLIKTRGQQVTLSCSPISGHRSVSWYQQTPGQGLQFLFEYFSETQRNKGNFPGRFSGRQFSNSRSEMNVSTLELGDSALYLCASSLALANTGELFFGEGSRLTVL.